This TCR beta chain was observed in a study of CXCR3-negative and CXCR3-positive naive CD8 T cells. About the study: Across all libraries, TRB reads numbered roughly 140 million, with about 1.5 +/- 0.3 million in each library. Broader study findings: Memory CD8+ cells had much lower diversity, and both naive subsets had comparably high diversity. CXCR3-expressing naive cells carried TRB CDR3s more hydrophobic than those of CXCR3-negative naive cells.

The germline CDR1 and CDR2 sequences are DFQATT and SNEGSKA (reference sequence). There are 13 residues in the CDR3. The method, 5' RACE with UMI labels, was used to prepare the TRB cDNA libraries. From the 5' RACE reads, TCRdb lists one entry per CDR3 protein and no DNA. The listing records 6,000 to 8,500 distinct CDR3 sequences. Remarks on this clonotype: What it recognizes is unknown.

CD45RO-CCR7+CD27+CD95- marked naive CD8+ T cells. This sequence joins TRBV20-1 and TRBJ2-7. This receptor was taken from a human donor in good health. Some clones in this sample may be carry-over from other donors' samples. The sample comprised naive CXCR3- CD8+ T cells from blood. This sample's subset: CD45RO-CCR7+CD27+CD95- naive CD8+ T cells lacking CXCR3 (TNR3-). CDR3 loop: CSASDSNSYEQYF.